This TCR beta chain was captured by sequencing in a study of regulatory T cells in long-lasting Graves disease. CDR3 size: 14 residues. Germline V lookup: CDR1 MNHNS, CDR2 SASEGT. Relying on iRepertoire HTBI primers and Arm-PCR of CDR3 regions, the team built TCR beta libraries. TCRdb re-called the multiplex PCR reads with MiXCR, one entry per CDR3 protein. Among some 200,000 distinct CDR3 sequences listed, roughly a fifth were seen once. Points on this clonotype: Its antigen is undetermined. A much larger clone lies a single base off, so this may be a read error.

Time point noted: newly diagnosed GD, antithyroid drugs for less than 3 months. PBMC-derived RNA was used for the TCR library. Diagnoses of Graves' disease were made by American Thyroid Association guidelines. Findings of the study overall: Having few samples may have compromised the accuracy.

The data were also submitted as part of a second study, on T cells in Graves' hyperthyroidism and ophthalmopathy. Per that paper: Aged 18 to 65, the patients had hyperthyroidism that was newly diagnosed and had lasted under 2 months. Diagnosing involved the use of clinical symptoms, serum thyroxine and TRAb, thyroid ultrasound and orbital computed tomography.

This TCR derives from a woman aged 25-40 years with Graves disease. The starting material was peripheral blood mononuclear cells (PBMCs), obtained at new diagnosis, from a patient treated with antithyroid drugs. The V gene is TRBV6-1, the J gene TRBJ2-7, with 10 bases identical to TRBD1. This chain's CDR3 is CASTLRQGAYEKYF. DNA for the CDR3: TGTGCCAGCACCCTTAGACAGGGGGCCTACGAGAAGTACTTC.